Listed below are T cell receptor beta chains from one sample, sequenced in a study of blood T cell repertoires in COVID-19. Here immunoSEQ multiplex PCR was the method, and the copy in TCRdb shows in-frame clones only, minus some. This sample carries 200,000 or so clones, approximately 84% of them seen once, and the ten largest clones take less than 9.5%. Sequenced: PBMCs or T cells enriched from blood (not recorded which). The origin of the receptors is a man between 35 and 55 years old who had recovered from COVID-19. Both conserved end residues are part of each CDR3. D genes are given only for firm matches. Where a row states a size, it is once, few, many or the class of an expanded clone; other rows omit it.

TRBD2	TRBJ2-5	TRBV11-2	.	CASSLSRLAGKETQYF	TGTGCCAGCAGCTTGTCGAGACTAGCGGGGAAAGAGACCCAGTACTTC
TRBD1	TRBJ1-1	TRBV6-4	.	CASTRDGVTGEAFF	TGTGCCAGCACCCGGGATGGGGTGACAGGGGAGGCTTTCTTT
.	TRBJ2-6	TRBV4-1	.	CASSPLSGANVLTF	TGCGCCAGCTCCCCCCTGTCCGGGGCCAACGTCCTGACTTTC
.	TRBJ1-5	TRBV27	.	CASSFQGSVQPQHF	TGTGCCAGCAGTTTTCAGGGGTCCGTTCAGCCCCAGCATTTT
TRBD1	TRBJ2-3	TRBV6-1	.	CASSEASGQGADTQYF	TGTGCCAGCAGTGAAGCGAGTGGACAGGGGGCAGATACGCAGTATTTT
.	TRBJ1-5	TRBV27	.	CASSNTRDQPQHF	TGTGCCAGCAGTAACACGAGGGATCAGCCCCAGCATTTT
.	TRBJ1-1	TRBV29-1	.	CSVGGRNTEAFF	TGCAGCGTGGGTGGGAGGAACACTGAAGCTTTCTTT
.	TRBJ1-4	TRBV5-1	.	CASSSRGYNEKLFF	TGCGCCAGCAGCTCCAGGGGTTACAATGAAAAACTGTTTTTT
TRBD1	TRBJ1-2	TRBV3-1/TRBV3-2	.	CASSQKQGPYTF	TGTGCCAGCAGCCAAAAACAGGGGCCCTACACCTTC
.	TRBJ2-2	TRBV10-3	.	CAISPGMRELFF	TGTGCCATCAGCCCGGGGATGCGGGAGCTGTTTTTT
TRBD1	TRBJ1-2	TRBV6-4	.	CASSAATGGVYGYTF	TGTGCCAGCAGTGCAGCGACAGGGGGAGTCTATGGCTACACCTTC
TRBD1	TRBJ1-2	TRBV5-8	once	CASSLGPDRVYNGYTF	TGTGCCAGCAGCTTGGGGCCGGACAGGGTATATAATGGCTACACCTTC
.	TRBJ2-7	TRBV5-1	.	CASSLPTDYEQYF	TGCGCCAGCAGCTTGCCGACAGACTACGAGCAGTACTTC
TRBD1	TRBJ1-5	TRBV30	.	CAWAGQGNQPQHF	TGTGCCTGGGCGGGACAGGGGAATCAGCCCCAGCATTTT
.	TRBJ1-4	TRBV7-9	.	CASNSDRPTNEKLFF	TGTGCCAGCAACTCTGACAGGCCAACTAATGAAAAACTGTTTTTT
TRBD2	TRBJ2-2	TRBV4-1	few	CASSHSIRTSGGDTGELFF	TGCGCCAGCAGCCATTCAATAAGGACTAGCGGGGGTGATACCGGGGAGCTGTTTTTT
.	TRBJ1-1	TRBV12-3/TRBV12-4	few	CASSSSAEAFF	TGTGCCAGCAGTAGTAGTGCTGAAGCTTTCTTT
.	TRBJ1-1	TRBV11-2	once	CASSSGADRPEAFF	TGTGCCAGCAGCTCTGGGGCAGACAGACCTGAAGCTTTCTTT
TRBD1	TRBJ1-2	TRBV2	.	CASSVYPQGAGYGYTF	TGTGCCAGCAGTGTCTACCCACAGGGGGCTGGGTATGGCTACACCTTC
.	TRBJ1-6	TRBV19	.	CASSSLLQSGSYNSPLHF	TGTGCCAGTAGTTCCCTACTCCAAAGCGGGTCCTATAATTCACCCCTCCACTTT
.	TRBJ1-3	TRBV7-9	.	CASSLDAGMGGNTIYF	TGTGCCAGCAGCTTAGACGCAGGGATGGGAGGAAACACCATATATTTT
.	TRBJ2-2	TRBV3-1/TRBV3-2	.	CASSQDRVDGELFF	TGTGCCAGCAGCCAAGACAGGGTTGACGGGGAGCTGTTTTTT
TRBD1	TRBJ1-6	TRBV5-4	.	CASSPDRGWVNSPLHF	TGTGCCAGCAGCCCCGACAGGGGCTGGGTGAATTCACCCCTCCACTTT
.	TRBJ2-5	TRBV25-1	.	CASSTGNQETQYF	TGTGCCAGCAGTACCGGGAACCAAGAGACCCAGTACTTC
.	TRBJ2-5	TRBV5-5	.	CASSFTRVQETQYF	TGTGCCAGCAGCTTCACCAGGGTCCAAGAGACCCAGTACTTC
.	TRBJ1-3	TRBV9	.	CASSVRGTGNTIYF	TGTGCCAGCAGCGTCAGGGGAACTGGAAACACCATATATTTT
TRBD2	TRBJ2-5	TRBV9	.	CASSVGSGGDPSSETQYF	TGTGCCAGCAGCGTAGGTAGCGGGGGGGATCCGTCCTCGGAGACCCAGTACTTC
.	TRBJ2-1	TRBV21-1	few	CASSKTSNEQFF	TGTGCCAGCAGCAAAACTTCCAATGAGCAGTTCTTC
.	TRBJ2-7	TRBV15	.	CATSRDKGAYEQYF	TGTGCCACCAGCAGAGATAAGGGGGCCTACGAGCAGTACTTC
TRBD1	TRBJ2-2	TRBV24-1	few	CATSDFGTGNTGELFF	TGTGCCACCAGTGATTTTGGGACAGGTAACACCGGGGAGCTGTTTTTT
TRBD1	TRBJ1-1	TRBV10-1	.	CASSGTGATEAFF	TGCGCCAGCAGCGGGACAGGAGCCACTGAAGCTTTCTTT
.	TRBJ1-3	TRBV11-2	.	CASSSRGGYSGNTIYF	TGTGCCAGCAGCTCTAGGGGCGGATACTCTGGAAACACCATATATTTT
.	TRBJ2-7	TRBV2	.	CASSEGPSSVEQYF	TGTGCCAGCAGTGAGGGGCCCTCTAGCGTCGAGCAGTACTTC
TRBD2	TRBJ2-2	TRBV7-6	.	CASSLVGGDAGELFF	TGTGCCAGCAGCTTAGTCGGGGGGGACGCCGGGGAGCTGTTTTTT
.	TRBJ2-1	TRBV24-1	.	CATSDRENNEQFF	TGTGCCACCAGTGATAGAGAGAACAATGAGCAGTTCTTC
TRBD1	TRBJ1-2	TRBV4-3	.	CASSHAAGQNYGYTF	TGCGCCAGCAGCCATGCTGCGGGACAGAACTATGGCTACACCTTC
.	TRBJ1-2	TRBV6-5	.	CASSYSAGEYGYTF	TGTGCCAGCAGTTACTCGGCGGGGGAGTATGGCTACACCTTC
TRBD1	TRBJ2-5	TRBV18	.	CASSPLRTGGEQETQYF	TGTGCCAGCTCACCCCTAAGGACAGGGGGGGAGCAAGAGACCCAGTACTTC
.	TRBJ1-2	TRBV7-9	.	CASSPSLDTPYYGYTF	TGTGCCAGCAGCCCATCTTTGGACACCCCCTACTATGGCTACACCTTC
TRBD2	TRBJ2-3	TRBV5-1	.	CASSLGRRGASADTQYF	TGCGCCAGCAGCTTGGGCCGGCGGGGGGCCTCCGCAGATACGCAGTATTTT
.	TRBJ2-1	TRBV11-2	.	CASSLGDRTGEQFF	TGTGCCAGCAGCTTAGGAGACAGAACTGGGGAGCAGTTCTTC
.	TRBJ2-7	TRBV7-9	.	CASSSRTYEQYF	TGTGCCAGCAGCTCCAGAACCTACGAGCAGTACTTC
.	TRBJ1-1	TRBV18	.	CASSGQRNMNTEAFF	TGTGCCAGCTCGGGACAACGCAACATGAACACTGAAGCTTTCTTT